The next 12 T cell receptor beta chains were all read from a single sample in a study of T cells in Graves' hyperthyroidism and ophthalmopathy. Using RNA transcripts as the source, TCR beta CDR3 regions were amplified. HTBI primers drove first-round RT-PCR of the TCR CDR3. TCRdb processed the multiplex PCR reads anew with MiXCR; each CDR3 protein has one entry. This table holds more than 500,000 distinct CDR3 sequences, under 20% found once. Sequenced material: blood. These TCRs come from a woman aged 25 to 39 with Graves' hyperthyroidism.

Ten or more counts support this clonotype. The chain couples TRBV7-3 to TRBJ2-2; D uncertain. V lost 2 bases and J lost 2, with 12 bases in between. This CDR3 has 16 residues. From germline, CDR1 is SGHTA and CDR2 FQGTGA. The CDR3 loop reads CASSLYDVSNTGELFF. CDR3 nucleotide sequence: TGTGCCAGCAGCTTATATGACGTCTCAAACACCGGGGAGCTGTTTTTT. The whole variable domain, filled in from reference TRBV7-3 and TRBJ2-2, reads GAGVSQTPSNKVTEKGKYVELRCDPISGHTALYWYRQSLGQGPEFLIYFQGTGAADDSGLPNDRFFAVRPEGSVSTLKIQRTERGDSAVYLCASSLYDVSNTGELFFGEGSRLTVL.

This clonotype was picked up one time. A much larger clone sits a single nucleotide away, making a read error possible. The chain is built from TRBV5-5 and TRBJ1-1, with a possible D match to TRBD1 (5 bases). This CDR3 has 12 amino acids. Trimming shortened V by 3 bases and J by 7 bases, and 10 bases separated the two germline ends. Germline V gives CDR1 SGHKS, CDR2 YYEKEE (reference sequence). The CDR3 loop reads CASSWGRGEAFF. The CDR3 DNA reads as TGTGCCAGCAGCTGGGGACGGGGTGAAGCTTTCTTT. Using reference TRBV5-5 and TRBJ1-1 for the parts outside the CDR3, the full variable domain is DAGVTQSPTHLIKTRGQQVTLRCSPISGHKSVSWYQQVLGQGPQFIFQYYEKEERGRGNFPDRFSARQFPNYSSELNVNALLLGDSALYLCASSWGRGEAFFGQGTRLTVV.

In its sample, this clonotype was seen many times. The CDR3 here is CASSGGLDYNEQFF. CDR3 bases: TGTGCCAGCAGTGGGGGACTAGACTACAATGAGCAGTTCTTC. The gene calls are TRBV2 and TRBJ2-1; 8 nucleotides agree with TRBD2. Germline CDR1 and CDR2: SNHLY and FYNNEI. Trimming cost V 4 bases and J 3 bases; bases outside gene matches: 2. This CDR3 contains 14 residues.

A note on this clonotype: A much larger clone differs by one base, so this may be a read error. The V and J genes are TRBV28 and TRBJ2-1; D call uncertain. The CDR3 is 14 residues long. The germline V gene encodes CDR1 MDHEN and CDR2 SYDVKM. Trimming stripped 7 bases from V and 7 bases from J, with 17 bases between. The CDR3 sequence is CASTSSEKKNEQFF. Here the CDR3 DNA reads TGTGCCAGCACCAGTTCAGAGAAAAAGAATGAGCAGTTCTTC.

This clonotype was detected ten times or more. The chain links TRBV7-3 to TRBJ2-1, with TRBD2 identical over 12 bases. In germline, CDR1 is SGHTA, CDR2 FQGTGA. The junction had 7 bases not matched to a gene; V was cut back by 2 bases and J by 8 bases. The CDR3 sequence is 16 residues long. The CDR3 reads CASSLQGLAGGDEQFF. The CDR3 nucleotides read TGTGCCAGCAGCTTACAGGGTCTAGCGGGAGGGGATGAGCAGTTCTTC. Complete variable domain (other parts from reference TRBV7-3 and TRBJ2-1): GAGVSQTPSNKVTEKGKYVELRCDPISGHTALYWYRQSLGQGPEFLIYFQGTGAADDSGLPNDRFFAVRPEGSVSTLKIQRTERGDSAVYLCASSLQGLAGGDEQFFGPGTRLTVL.

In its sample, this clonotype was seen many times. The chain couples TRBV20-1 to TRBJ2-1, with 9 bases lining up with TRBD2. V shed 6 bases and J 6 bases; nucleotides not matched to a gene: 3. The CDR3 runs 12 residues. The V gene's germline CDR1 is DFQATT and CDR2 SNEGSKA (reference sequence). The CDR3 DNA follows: TGCAGTGCCATAGCGGGAGTCAATGAGCAGTTCTTC. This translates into CSAIAGVNEQFF.

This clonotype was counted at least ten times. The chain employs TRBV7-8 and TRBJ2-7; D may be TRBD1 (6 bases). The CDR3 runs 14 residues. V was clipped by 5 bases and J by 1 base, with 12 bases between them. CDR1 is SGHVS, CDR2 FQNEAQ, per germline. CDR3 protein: CASSTGQKSYEQYF. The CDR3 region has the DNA TGTGCCAGCAGCACCGGACAGAAGTCCTACGAGCAGTACTTC.

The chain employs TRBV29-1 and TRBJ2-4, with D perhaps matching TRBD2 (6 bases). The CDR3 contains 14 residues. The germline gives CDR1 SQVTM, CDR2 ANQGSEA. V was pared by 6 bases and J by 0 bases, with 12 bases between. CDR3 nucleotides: TGCAGCGTATGGGGGGAAATAGCCAAAAACATTCAGTACTTC. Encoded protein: CSVWGEIAKNIQYF.

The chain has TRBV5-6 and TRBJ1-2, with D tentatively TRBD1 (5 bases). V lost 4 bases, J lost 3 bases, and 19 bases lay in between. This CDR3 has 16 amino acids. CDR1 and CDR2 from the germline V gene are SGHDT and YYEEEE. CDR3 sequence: CASSPDRGGRDYGYTF. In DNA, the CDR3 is TGTGCCAGCAGCCCCGACCGTGGGGGGAGGGACTATGGCTACACCTTC.

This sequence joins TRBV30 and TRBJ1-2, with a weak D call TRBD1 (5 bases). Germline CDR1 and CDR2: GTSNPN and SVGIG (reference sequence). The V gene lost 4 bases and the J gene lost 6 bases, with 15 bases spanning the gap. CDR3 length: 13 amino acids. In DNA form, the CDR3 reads TGTGCCTGGAATTTCGGGTCCAGGGATGGCTACACCTTC. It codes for CAWNFGSRDGYTF.

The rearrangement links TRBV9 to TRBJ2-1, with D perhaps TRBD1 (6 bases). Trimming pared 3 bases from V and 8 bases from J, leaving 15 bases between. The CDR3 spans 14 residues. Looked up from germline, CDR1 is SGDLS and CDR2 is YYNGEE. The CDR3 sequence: CASSARQVGDEQFF. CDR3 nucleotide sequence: TGTGCCAGCAGCGCGAGACAGGTGGGCGATGAGCAGTTCTTC.

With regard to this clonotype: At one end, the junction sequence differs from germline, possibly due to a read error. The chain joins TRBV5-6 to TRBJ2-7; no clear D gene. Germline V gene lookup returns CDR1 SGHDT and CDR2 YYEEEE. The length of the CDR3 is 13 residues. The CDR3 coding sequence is TGTGCCAGCAGCTTTGACGGACCCTACGAGCAGCACTTC. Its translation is CASSFDGPYEQHF.